The 23 T cell receptor beta chains presented below share a single source sample, sequenced in a study of identical twins (dated by TCRdb to between 2015 and 2016). The library was made by 5' RACE. These reads were obtained on an Illumina HiSeq 2000. Using fastp at Q25 and MiXCR, TCRdb reprocessed the public reads and kept productive beta chains. One record per CDR3 amino acid sequence lists the most common genes and DNA. This sample lists hundreds of thousands of distinct CDR3 sequences; more than 20% were detected once. 2.9% of the sample goes to the ten largest clones. This sample also appeared in a second study, on T cells expressing NK-cell markers.

Sequencing was performed on CD4+ T cells sorted from blood. The source of these receptors is a woman younger than 30 in good health.

The chain carries TRBV6-1 and TRBJ2-1, with D maybe TRBD2 (6 bases). With 5 bases removed from V and 10 bases from J, the gap between germline ends came to 18 bases. CDR3 length: 14 residues. The V gene's germline CDR1 is MNHNS and CDR2 SASEGT. CDR3 in amino acids: CASSPWDSRREQFF. The CDR3 DNA sequence: TGTGCCAGCAGTCCCTGGGACTCCCGAAGGGAGCAGTTCTTC.

The V call is TRBV10-3, the J call TRBJ1-1, with TRBD1 matching over 8 bases. V gave up 10 bases and J gave up 4 bases; unmatched junction bases: 11. The germline gives CDR1 ENHRY, CDR2 SYGVKD. This CDR3 is built from 14 residues. The CDR3 DNA sequence: TGTGCCACCAACACGGGACAGGCGGTCACTGAAGCTTTCTTT. Protein: CATNTGQAVTEAFF.

This clonotype was observed a few times. The chain joins TRBV2 to TRBJ2-5; D is unresolved. Germline lookup yields CDR1 SNHLY and CDR2 FYNNEI. Trimming stripped 8 bases from V and 4 bases from J, with 8 bases between. The CDR3 has 11 amino acids. Here the CDR3 reads CASHNGETQYF. The CDR3 bases are TGTGCCAGCCATAACGGAGAGACCCAGTACTTC.

V is TRBV6-4 and J is TRBJ2-7; 10 bases map to TRBD1. This CDR3 is built from 15 residues. Germline V gives CDR1 MRHNA, CDR2 SNTAGT. V shed 2 bases, J shed 3 bases, and the junction held 4 bases outside the gene matches. CDR3 in amino acids: CASSDPGQGIYEQYF. The CDR3 DNA reads TGTGCCAGCAGTGACCCGGGACAGGGGATCTACGAGCAGTACTTC.

This clonotype showed up just a few times. V gene TRBV20-1 combines with J gene TRBJ1-6; D may be TRBD1 (6 bases). Germline V gene data show CDR1 as DFQATT and CDR2 as SNEGSKA (reference sequence). CDR3 size: 15 residues. The ends were cut back, 3 bases at V and 10 bases at J, with 19 bases in the middle. The CDR3 sequence: CSARAGGARGSPLHF. The CDR3, as DNA: TGCAGTGCTAGGGCGGGGGGCGCAAGGGGATCACCCCTCCACTTT.

This clonotype has a handful of counts. V gene TRBV7-2 combines with J gene TRBJ2-1, with 15 nucleotides matching TRBD2. Germline V gives CDR1 SGHTA, CDR2 FQGNSA. V dropped 5 bases and J dropped 6; count of bases not matched to a gene: 5. The CDR3 covers 16 residues. The CDR3 DNA follows: TGTGCCAGCAGCAAGGGACTAGCGGGAGGTACCAATGAGCAGTTCTTC. Its protein product is CASSKGLAGGTNEQFF.

The table lists this clonotype with a few counts. The CDR3 here is CSARRTRGEQFF. The CDR3 DNA reads TGCAGTGCTAGGCGGACTAGAGGCGAGCAGTTCTTC. This rearrangement joins TRBV20-1 to TRBJ2-1, with TRBD2 matching over 7 bases. This CDR3 has 12 amino acids. The V gene end was trimmed by 3 bases and the J gene end by 10 bases; junction bases not matched to a gene: 6. Germline lookup yields CDR1 DFQATT and CDR2 SNEGSKA (reference sequence).

The J gene is TRBJ1-2, the V gene TRBV25-1; no firm D call. This CDR3 is 16 amino acids long. Per the germline V gene, CDR1 is MGHDK and CDR2 is SYGVNS. V gave up 1 base and J gave up 8 bases, with 20 bases separating them. CDR3 region: CASSESSGPQKGGYTF. The CDR3 DNA sequence: TGTGCCAGCAGTGAATCCTCCGGGCCCCAGAAAGGGGGCTACACCTTC.

This clonotype was counted only a few times. The chain carries TRBV10-1 and TRBJ2-3; 7 bases match TRBD2. The CDR3 contains 16 residues. J lost 4 bases, V lost 4 bases, and 11 bases had no gene match. The germline V gene encodes CDR1 WNHNN and CDR2 SYGVQD (reference sequence). CDR3 sequence: CASSVLLALRPDTQYF. CDR3 coding DNA: TGCGCCAGCAGTGTCCTACTAGCGTTACGACCAGATACGCAGTATTTT.

The CDR3 nucleotides are TGTGCCAGCAGTTTCTTCCCGACAGAGAACTATGGCTACACCTTC. Protein: CASSFFPTENYGYTF. The gene calls are TRBV12-3 or TRBV12-4 and TRBJ1-2; D perhaps matches TRBD1 (5 bases). V lost 3 bases and J 2 bases, leaving 13 bases between the germline ends. This CDR3 has 15 amino acids.

This chain links TRBV15 with TRBJ2-7, with D tentatively TRBD1 (5 bases). Trimming pared 0 bases from V and 4 bases from J, leaving 13 bases between. The CDR3 extends over 15 amino acids. Germline V gene lookup returns CDR1 LNHNV and CDR2 YYDKDF (reference sequence). The CDR3 region has the DNA TGTGCCACCAGCAGAGACTACGAGACAGAATACGAGCAGTACTTC. Translating gives CATSRDYETEYEQYF.

This clonotype was counted only a few times. V usage is TRBV5-5 and J usage is TRBJ1-2, with a possible D match to TRBD1 (5 bases). The CDR3 extends over 14 amino acids. V was clipped by 3 bases and J by 4 bases, with 13 bases between them. Germline V CDR1 and CDR2: SGHKS, YYEKEE (reference sequence). The CDR3 DNA reads as TGTGCCAGCAGCTCTGCAGGGACCATCTATGGCTACACCTTC. This codes for CASSSAGTIYGYTF.

The table lists this clonotype with a few counts. This chain uses TRBV25-1 with TRBJ2-1; 9 bases are a match to TRBD2. Germline CDR1 is MGHDK and CDR2 is SYGVNS. The V segment lost 4 bases and the J segment 6 bases; nucleotides outside the gene matches: 4. The length of the CDR3 is 14 residues. This CDR3 reads CASSAAGGVNEQFF. CDR3 DNA sequence: TGTGCCAGCAGTGCCGCGGGAGGGGTCAATGAGCAGTTCTTC. The complete variable domain, with remaining parts taken from reference TRBV25-1 and TRBJ2-1, reads EADIYQTPRYLVIGTGKKITLECSQTMGHDKMYWYQQDPGMELHLIHYSYGVNSTEKGDLSSESTVSRIRTEHFPLTLESARPSHTSQYLCASSAAGGVNEQFFGPGTRLTVL.

The table lists this clonotype with a few counts. The chain couples TRBV5-5 to TRBJ2-7, with TRBD1 matching 7 bases. The CDR3 loop spans 15 amino acids. The V segment lost 6 bases and the J segment 9 bases; nucleotides outside the gene matches: 18. Germline V gene data show CDR1 as SGHKS and CDR2 as YYEKEE (reference sequence). The CDR3 here is CASNLGQASTDGQYF. CDR3 DNA sequence: TGTGCCAGCAACCTAGGACAGGCCTCCACAGACGGGCAGTACTTC.

V usage is TRBV20-1 and J usage is TRBJ2-5; 9 nucleotides match TRBD2. This CDR3 comprises 14 residues. The junction had 8 bases not matched to a gene; V was cut back by 6 bases and J by 3 bases. The germline CDR1 and CDR2 sequences are DFQATT and SNEGSKA (reference sequence). In nucleotides, the CDR3 is TGCAGTGCCTACTTAGCGGGAGTGAAAGAGACCCAGTACTTC. This codes for CSAYLAGVKETQYF.

This CDR3 is CASSFGRGHEQFF. In DNA form, the CDR3 reads TGTGCCAGCAGCTTCGGCAGGGGACATGAGCAGTTCTTC. This chain uses TRBV5-6 with TRBJ2-1, with D maybe TRBD1 (6 bases). The germline CDR1 and CDR2 sequences are SGHDT and YYEEEE. CDR3 length: 13 residues. V was clipped by 2 bases and J by 8 bases, with 11 bases between them.

This clonotype was counted ten times or more. CDR3 nucleotide sequence: TGTGCCAGCAGCTTTAGTTCAGGGCAAGAGACCCAGTACTTC. Its protein is CASSFSSGQETQYF. The chain recombines TRBV7-9 with TRBJ2-5, with a weak D call TRBD1 (5 bases). Germline V gene lookup returns CDR1 SEHNR and CDR2 FQNEAQ (reference sequence). The CDR3 contains 14 residues. The V gene lost 3 bases and the J gene lost 2 bases, with 10 bases spanning the gap.

As regards this clonotype: With a much larger clone just one base away, this may be a read error. The chain links TRBV5-4 to TRBJ2-3; no firm D call. CDR1 is SGHNT, CDR2 YYREEE, per germline (reference sequence). The CDR3 is made up of 14 amino acids. Trimming pared 1 base from V and 0 bases from J, leaving 6 bases between. The CDR3 spells CASSLLESTDTQYF. For the CDR3, the DNA is TGTGCCAGCAGCTTGTTGGAGAGCACAGATACGCAGTATTTT.

In this sample, this clonotype turned up a few times. V is TRBV20-1 and J is TRBJ2-3; perhaps D is TRBD1 or TRBD2 (5 bases each). This CDR3 spans 12 amino acids. V lost 3 bases and J lost 9, with 13 bases in between. CDR1 is DFQATT and CDR2 is SNEGSKA in the germline V gene (reference sequence). The CDR3 DNA is TGCAGTGCTAGGGTGGGGGATTCAACGCAGTATTTT. Amino acid sequence: CSARVGDSTQYF.

This chain links TRBV10-3 with TRBJ2-7; 8 nucleotides align to TRBD1. Per the germline V gene, CDR1 is ENHRY and CDR2 is SYGVKD. The CDR3 contains 13 residues. J was trimmed by 3 bases and V by 7 bases; bases with no gene match: 5. The CDR3 region has the DNA TGTGCCATCATGGGAGGACAGGGCTACGAGCAGTACTTC. It translates to CAIMGGQGYEQYF.

CDR3 region: CASKPGQGNSYNSPLHF. CDR3 bases: TGTGCCAGCAAACCGGGACAGGGTAACTCCTATAATTCACCCCTCCACTTT. J is TRBJ1-6 and V is TRBV6-1; TRBD1 agrees at 9 bases. The V segment lost 7 bases and the J segment 0 bases; nucleotides outside the gene matches: 7. The CDR3 sequence is 17 residues long. The V gene's germline CDR1 is MNHNS and CDR2 SASEGT.

V usage is TRBV9 and J usage is TRBJ2-5, with 14 bases that match TRBD2. Trimming took 3 bases from V and 3 from J; bases not matched to a gene: 10. This CDR3 has 18 amino acids. Germline V gene data show CDR1 as SGDLS and CDR2 as YYNGEE. The CDR3 DNA reads as TGTGCCAGCAGCGCATCCACCGGGACTAGCGGGAGAAAAGAGACCCAGTACTTC. Protein sequence: CASSASTGTSGRKETQYF.

This clonotype showed up just a few times. The chain is built from TRBV6-1 and TRBJ2-5, with 9 nucleotides matching TRBD2. Trimming at V came to 7 bases and at J to 5 bases, leaving 8 bases not matched to a gene. Germline values: CDR1 MNHNS, CDR2 SASEGT. The CDR3 is made up of 14 amino acids. Here the CDR3 DNA reads TGTGCCAGCAACAGAAGCGGGAGGCTGGAGACCCAGTACTTC. Residues: CASNRSGRLETQYF.